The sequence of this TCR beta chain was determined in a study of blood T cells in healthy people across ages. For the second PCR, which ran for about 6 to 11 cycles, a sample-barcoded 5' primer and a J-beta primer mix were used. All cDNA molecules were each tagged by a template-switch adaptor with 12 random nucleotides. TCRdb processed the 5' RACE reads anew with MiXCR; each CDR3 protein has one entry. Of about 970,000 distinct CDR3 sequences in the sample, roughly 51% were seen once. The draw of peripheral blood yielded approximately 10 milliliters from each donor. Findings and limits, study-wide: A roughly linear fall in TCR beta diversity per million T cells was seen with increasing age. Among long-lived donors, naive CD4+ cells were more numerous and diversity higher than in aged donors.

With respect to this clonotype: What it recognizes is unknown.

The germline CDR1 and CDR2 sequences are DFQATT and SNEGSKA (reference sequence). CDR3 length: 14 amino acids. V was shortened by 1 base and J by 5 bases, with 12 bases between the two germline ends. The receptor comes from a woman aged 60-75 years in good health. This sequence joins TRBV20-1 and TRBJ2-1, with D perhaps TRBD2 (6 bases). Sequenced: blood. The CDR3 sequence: CSARAPGLHNEQFF. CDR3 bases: TGCAGTGCTAGAGCTCCGGGACTTCACAATGAGCAGTTCTTC.